This entry concerns a single T cell receptor (beta chain). As yet, its antigen is unknown. This entry is derived from a study of post-analysis software for immune sequencing data. Study-level points and caveats: Several TRBV segments (TRBV5-6, TRBV5-1 and TRBV20-1 among them) occurred more frequently in patients than in controls. F-measure co-clustering was strong for batch-matched samples.

Germline lookup yields CDR1 DFQATT and CDR2 SNEGSKA (reference sequence). CDR3 length: 14 amino acids. V lost 6 bases, J lost 2 bases, and 15 bases lay in between. Unique molecular identifiers were carried by the TCR beta cDNA libraries. Input of about 0.95 to 11 million T cells yielded roughly 0.5 million cDNA molecules. TCRdb used MiXCR to reprocess the PCR reads, holding one entry per CDR3 protein. This sample has about 560,000 distinct CDR3 sequences; roughly two fifths occur once, and the top ten carry 1.5% to 2%. Sequenced sample: blood. This chain joins TRBV20-1 and TRBJ2-3, with D unclear. The TCR comes from a girl aged 10 to 17 with multiple sclerosis. The CDR3 DNA reads as TGCAGTGCAGAAAAAGGTACCGCCACAGATACGCAGTATTTT. It encodes CSAEKGTATDTQYF.